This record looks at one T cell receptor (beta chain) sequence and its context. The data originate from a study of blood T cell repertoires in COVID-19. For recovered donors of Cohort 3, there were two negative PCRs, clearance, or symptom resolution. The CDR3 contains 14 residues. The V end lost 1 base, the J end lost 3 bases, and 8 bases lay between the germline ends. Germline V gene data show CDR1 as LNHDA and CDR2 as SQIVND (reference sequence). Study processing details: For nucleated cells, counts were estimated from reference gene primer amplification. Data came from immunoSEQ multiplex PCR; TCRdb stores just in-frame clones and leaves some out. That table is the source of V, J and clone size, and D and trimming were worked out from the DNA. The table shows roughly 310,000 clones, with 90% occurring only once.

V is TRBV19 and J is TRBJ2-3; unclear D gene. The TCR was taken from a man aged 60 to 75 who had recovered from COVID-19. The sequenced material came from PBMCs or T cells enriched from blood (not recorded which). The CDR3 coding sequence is TGTGCCAGTAGTATAGGCCCGGAGACAGATACGCAGTATTTT. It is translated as CASSIGPETDTQYF. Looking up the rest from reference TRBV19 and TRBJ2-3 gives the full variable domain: DGGITQSPKYLFRKEGQNVTLSCEQNLNHDAMYWYRQDPGQGLRLIYYSQIVNDFQKGDIAEGYSVSREKKESFPLTVTSAQKNPTAFYLCASSIGPETDTQYFGPGTRLTVL.